This is a list of T cell receptor beta chains from one sample in a study of T cell changes during pregnancy in multiple sclerosis. Only in-frame clones appear in the TCRdb table, and some are missing; sequencing was by immunoSEQ multiplex PCR. Of tens of thousands of clones in the sample, roughly 92% were seen once. The specimen comprised CD4+ T cells from peripheral blood mononuclear cells, sampled before pregnancy. The receptors here all came from a female donor with multiple sclerosis, enrolled in a pregnancy study. CDR3s include the opening cysteine and the closing phenylalanine or tryptophan. The order of the fields is clone size, J gene, V gene, D gene, CDR3 length, CDR3 protein, CDR3 DNA. A D gene is named only where the DNA matches it firmly. The listing skips clone size in some rows; elsewhere it reads once, few, many or a size class.

-,TRBJ2-3,TRBV15,TRBD2,17,CATSRDVAGGLTDTQYF,TGTGCCACCAGCAGAGACGTAGCGGGGGGCCTCACAGATACGCAGTATTTT
-,TRBJ2-5,TRBV5-1,-,15,CASSFLQGSGETQYF,TGCGCCAGCAGCTTCCTACAGGGTTCCGGGGAGACCCAGTACTTC
-,TRBJ2-7,TRBV5-1,-,14,CASSLGSGLYEQYF,TGCGCCAGCAGCTTAGGGAGCGGGCTATACGAGCAGTACTTC
-,TRBJ2-7,TRBV28,-,14,CASSPPGTSYEQYF,TGTGCCAGCAGCCCCCCCGGGACTTCCTACGAGCAGTACTTC
-,TRBJ2-2,TRBV4-1,-,20,CASSQDPPSGGGYGAGELFF,TGCGCCAGCAGCCAAGATCCTCCTAGCGGAGGGGGGTATGGGGCCGGGGAGCTGTTTTTT
-,TRBJ2-5,TRBV4-1,-,17,CASSQEDPRPNQETQYF,TGCGCCAGCAGCCAAGAAGACCCTAGACCCAACCAAGAGACCCAGTACTTC
-,TRBJ2-3,TRBV21-1,-,14,CASSTLPNGDTQYF,TGTGCCAGCAGCACTCTTCCAAACGGAGATACGCAGTATTTT
-,TRBJ2-5,TRBV29-1,-,13,CSVAAAASETQYF,TGCAGCGTTGCAGCCGCGGCTAGTGAGACCCAGTACTTC
-,TRBJ2-2,TRBV6-5,TRBD2,16,CASSYGLAGRTGELFF,TGTGCCAGCAGTTACGGACTAGCGGGTCGAACCGGGGAGCTGTTTTTT
-,TRBJ2-5,TRBV5-1,TRBD2,16,CASSQLAGGPLETQYF,TGCGCCAGCAGCCAACTAGCGGGAGGGCCTTTAGAGACCCAGTACTTC
-,TRBJ1-1,TRBV6-5,-,15,CASSRTQGKDTEAFF,TGTGCCAGCAGTCGGACACAGGGTAAGGACACTGAAGCTTTCTTT
few,TRBJ1-1,TRBV30,-,15,CAWSRRRGGNTEAFF,TGTGCCTGGAGTCGGCGCCGGGGGGGGAACACTGAAGCTTTCTTT
-,TRBJ2-5,TRBV7-9,TRBD1,14,CASTRDRGGETQYF,TGTGCCAGCACCCGGGACAGGGGGGGGGAGACCCAGTACTTC
-,TRBJ1-2,TRBV28,TRBD1,13,CASSSTGFRGYTF,TGTGCCAGCAGCTCGACAGGGTTCCGTGGCTACACCTTC
few,TRBJ1-1,TRBV2,TRBD1,14,CASRGTGEHTEAFF,TGTGCCAGCAGGGGGACAGGGGAGCACACTGAAGCTTTCTTT
-,TRBJ1-6,TRBV6-6,-,16,CASSYSTRLYNSPLHF,TGTGCCAGCAGTTACTCGACCAGGCTCTATAATTCACCCCTCCACTTT
-,TRBJ2-3,TRBV7-3,TRBD1,15,CASSPDGQVPDTQYF,TGTGCCAGCAGCCCCGACGGACAGGTCCCAGATACGCAGTATTTT
once,TRBJ1-1,TRBV14,-,14,CASSQGSGDTEAFF,TGTGCCAGCAGCCAGGGCTCGGGGGACACTGAAGCTTTCTTT
-,TRBJ1-1,TRBV2,-,13,CASSASENTEAFF,TGTGCCAGCAGCGCTTCAGAGAACACTGAAGCTTTCTTT
-,TRBJ2-7,TRBV7-6,-,15,CASSPLSGGSYEQYF,TGTGCCAGCAGCCCCCTTAGCGGAGGCTCCTACGAGCAGTACTTC
-,TRBJ1-1,TRBV6-5,-,14,CASRPAGGNTEAFF,TGTGCCAGCAGACCGGCAGGAGGAAACACTGAAGCTTTCTTT
-,TRBJ2-7,TRBV5-4,-,15,CASSLGRGTPYEQYF,TGTGCCAGCAGCTTGGGTCGGGGGACCCCCTACGAGCAGTACTTC
-,TRBJ2-1,TRBV5-4,-,16,CASSLEGDMSRNEQFF,TGTGCCAGCAGCTTGGAGGGGGACATGTCTCGCAATGAGCAGTTCTTC
-,TRBJ2-5,TRBV2,-,14,CASTPPGLVGTQYF,TGTGCCAGCACCCCACCGGGACTCGTGGGGACCCAGTACTTC
-,TRBJ1-2,TRBV6-5,-,15,CASRPGFRGWYGYTF,TGTGCCAGCAGACCCGGGTTCAGAGGATGGTATGGCTACACCTTC
-,TRBJ2-1,TRBV28,TRBD2,15,CASSFTSGGNNEQFF,TGTGCCAGCAGTTTCACTAGCGGGGGAAACAATGAGCAGTTCTTC
-,TRBJ2-3,TRBV5-6,TRBD2,15,CASSLAPSGSHTQYF,TGTGCCAGCAGCTTGGCGCCTAGCGGGAGTCATACGCAGTATTTT
-,TRBJ1-1,TRBV5-1,-,14,CASSLSATNTEAFF,TGCGCCAGCAGCTTGTCAGCGACGAACACTGAAGCTTTCTTT
once,TRBJ1-1,TRBV19,TRBD1,14,CASNLQGLNTEAFF,TGTGCCAGTAACCTACAGGGGCTGAACACTGAAGCTTTCTTT
-,TRBJ1-5,TRBV6-6,-,12,CASSGSNQPQHF,TGTGCCAGCAGCGGTAGCAATCAGCCCCAGCATTTT
-,TRBJ2-7,TRBV5-4,TRBD1,17,CASSDPGQAVEVYEQYF,TGTGCCAGCAGCGACCCGGGACAGGCGGTAGAGGTCTACGAGCAGTACTTC
-,TRBJ1-2,TRBV5-8,-,17,CASSLAPLGAPAYGYTF,TGTGCCAGCAGCTTGGCCCCATTGGGGGCCCCGGCCTATGGCTACACCTTC
-,TRBJ1-1,TRBV18,-,13,CASSPTQGTEAFF,TGTGCCAGCTCACCAACGCAGGGCACTGAAGCTTTCTTT
-,TRBJ1-6,TRBV6-6,-,15,CASSFLDGGNSPLHF,TGTGCCAGCAGTTTCTTGGACGGGGGTAATTCACCCCTCCACTTT
-,TRBJ2-7,TRBV9,TRBD2,16,CASSTSGGVGRYEQYF,TGTGCCAGCAGCACCAGCGGGGGGGTCGGGCGCTACGAGCAGTACTTC
-,TRBJ2-1,TRBV9,TRBD2,15,CASSGGRDYPNEQFF,TGTGCCAGCAGCGGTGGCCGGGACTACCCCAATGAGCAGTTCTTC
-,TRBJ1-2,TRBV5-6,-,18,CASSPRFYGRPSNNGYTF,TGTGCCAGCAGCCCCCGGTTTTATGGCAGGCCTTCGAATAATGGCTACACCTTC
-,TRBJ2-3,TRBV11-2,-,14,CASSQGYSTDTQYF,TGTGCCAGCAGCCAGGGGTATAGCACAGATACGCAGTATTTT
-,TRBJ2-3,TRBV10-3,-,13,CAISEQSTDTQYF,TGTGCCATCAGTGAACAGTCCACAGATACGCAGTATTTT
-,TRBJ2-5,TRBV19,-,14,CASSATRRQETQYF,TGTGCCAGTAGCGCGACTAGAAGGCAAGAGACCCAGTACTTC
-,TRBJ2-1,TRBV9,-,13,CASSVAQQDEQFF,TGTGCCAGCAGCGTAGCGCAGCAGGATGAGCAGTTCTTC
-,TRBJ2-7,TRBV4-1,TRBD1,16,CASSPTPGTGTRGQYF,TGCGCCAGCAGCCCTACTCCCGGGACAGGGACAAGGGGGCAGTACTTC
-,TRBJ1-6,TRBV6-1,-,14,CASSEDQGWSPLHF,TGTGCCAGCAGTGAAGATCAGGGGTGGTCACCCCTCCACTTT
-,TRBJ2-7,TRBV30,TRBD1,13,CAWTRQGGQEQYF,TGTGCCTGGACTCGACAGGGGGGCCAGGAGCAGTACTTC
-,TRBJ2-5,TRBV5-6,-,16,CASSLASGARQETQYF,TGTGCCAGCAGCTTGGCCAGCGGCGCGAGACAAGAGACCCAGTACTTC
once,TRBJ2-2,TRBV2,TRBD1,16,CASSEGGTGRGGELFF,TGTGCCAGCAGTGAAGGCGGGACAGGGCGAGGCGGGGAGCTGTTTTTT
-,TRBJ1-4,TRBV28,TRBD1,14,CASRRQGAGEKLFF,TGTGCCAGCAGGAGACAGGGGGCAGGTGAAAAACTGTTTTTT
-,TRBJ2-5,TRBV7-2,TRBD2,14,CASSQLAGVETQYF,TGTGCCAGCAGCCAACTAGCGGGGGTTGAGACCCAGTACTTC
-,TRBJ1-5,TRBV30,-,12,CACDWGHQPQHF,TGTGCCTGTGACTGGGGACACCAGCCCCAGCATTTT
-,TRBJ1-2,TRBV13,-,14,CASSLGEGTNGYTF,TGTGCCAGCAGCTTAGGCGAGGGAACAAATGGCTACACCTTC
-,TRBJ2-7,TRBV11-2,-,15,CASSPQRGQYYEQYF,TGTGCCAGCAGCCCCCAACGCGGACAGTATTACGAGCAGTACTTC
-,TRBJ2-5,TRBV19,TRBD2,15,CASSTPGLAGGTQYF,TGTGCCAGTAGTACTCCGGGACTAGCGGGGGGGACCCAGTACTTC
-,TRBJ2-3,TRBV5-1,TRBD2,15,CASSLIGGSAHTQYF,TGCGCCAGCAGCTTGATCGGCGGGAGTGCCCATACGCAGTATTTT